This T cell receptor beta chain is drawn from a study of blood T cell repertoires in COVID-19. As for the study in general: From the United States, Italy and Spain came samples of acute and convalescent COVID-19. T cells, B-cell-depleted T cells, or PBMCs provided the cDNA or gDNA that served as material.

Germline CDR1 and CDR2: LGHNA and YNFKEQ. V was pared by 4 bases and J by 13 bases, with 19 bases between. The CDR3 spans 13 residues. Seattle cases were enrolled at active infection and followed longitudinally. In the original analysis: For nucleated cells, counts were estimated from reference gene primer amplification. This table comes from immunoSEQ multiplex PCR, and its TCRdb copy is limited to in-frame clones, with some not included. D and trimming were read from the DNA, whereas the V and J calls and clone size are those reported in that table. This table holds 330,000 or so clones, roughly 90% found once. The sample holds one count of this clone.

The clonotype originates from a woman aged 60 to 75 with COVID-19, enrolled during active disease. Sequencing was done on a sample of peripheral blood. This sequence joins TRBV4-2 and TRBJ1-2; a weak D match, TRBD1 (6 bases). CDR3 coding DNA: TGTGCCAGCAGCCGACAGGCCGAAATCGAGTCCACCTTC. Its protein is CASSRQAEIESTF.